This TCR beta chain was sequenced during a study of blood T cell repertoires in COVID-19. Only in-frame clones appear in the TCRdb table, and some are missing; sequencing was by immunoSEQ multiplex PCR. The table has some 270,000 clones, 80% to 90% seen once; the top ten hold about 0.8%. Trimming removed 4 bases from V and 2 bases from J, with 12 bases in between. Germline loops: CDR1 PRHDT, CDR2 FYEKMQ (reference sequence). There are 14 residues in the CDR3. The table lists this clone with a few counts. The sample taken for sequencing was peripheral blood. The receptor comes from a man aged 30 to 45 with acute or convalescent COVID-19. The V call is TRBV13, the J call TRBJ2-7, with D maybe TRBD1 (6 bases). CDR3 in amino acids: CASSSRDRTYEQYF. In nucleotides, the CDR3 is TGTGCCAGCAGCTCACGTGACAGGACCTACGAGCAGTACTTC.